This TCR beta chain was profiled in a study of OX40 agonist ivuxolimab in advanced cancers. CDR1 SGHAT and CDR2 FQNNGV come from the germline V gene. The CDR3 loop spans 14 amino acids. The ends were cut back, 3 bases at V and 5 bases at J, with 14 bases in the middle. The repertoire was sequenced with immunoSEQ multiplex PCR; TCRdb's copy has only in-frame clones and lacks some. The table shows tens of thousands of clones, with around 90% occurring only once. The source of this sequence is an adult with an advanced solid tumor such as melanoma, head and neck, liver or kidney cancer. The sequencing used CD4+ or CD8+ T cells sorted from blood, collected in a trial of the OX40 agonist ivuxolimab. The chain is built from TRBV11-2 and TRBJ2-7; D is perhaps TRBD2 (5 bases). The chain's CDR3 is CASSFYEGLHEQYF. The CDR3 DNA follows: TGTGCCAGCAGCTTTTATGAGGGCCTCCACGAGCAGTACTTC.